This TCR beta chain appears in the sequencing data of a study of T-cell memory formation after mild COVID-19. As for the study in general: Largely donor-specific sequence clusters came from two donors.

V was trimmed by 3 bases and J by 0 bases, leaving 15 bases between them. The CDR3 has 16 residues. The germline CDR1 and CDR2 sequences are SGHRS and YFSETQ. Regarding the study as a whole: Memory sampled before infection contained some responding clones, suggesting cross-reactive memory joined.

Regarding this clonotype: Its antigen is as yet unknown.

cDNA libraries for TCR alpha and TCR beta, carrying sample barcodes and UMIs, came from 5'RACE with constant-segment primers. TCRdb re-derived calls from the 5' RACE reads in MiXCR, one entry per CDR3 protein. The sample records 200,000 to 250,000 distinct CDR3 sequences, over 9.5% being singletons. Sequencing was performed on PBMCs or a T cell subset sorted from them (not recorded which). The chain recombines TRBV5-1 with TRBJ2-5; D is undetermined. This TCR was sampled from a man younger than 30 who had mild COVID-19 (a few samples of this study predate the infection). Cell type and time point are not known. In nucleotides, the CDR3 is TGCGCCAGCAGCTCCACGGCCGGTAGGAACCAAGAGACCCAGTACTTC. Protein: CASSSTAGRNQETQYF.